This T cell receptor (beta chain) was sequenced during a study of OX40 agonist ivuxolimab in advanced cancers. Study summary: Subjects had a mean age of about 65 years, with a range of roughly 23 to 80; roughly 80% were male. Previous treatment with anti-PD-1, anti-PD-L1 or anti-CTLA-4 therapy was allowed; 40% had received some.

Profiled with immunoSEQ multiplex PCR; TCRdb holds only in-frame clones, not every one. The sample records tens of thousands of clones, around four fifths being singletons. Whole-study findings and limits: At 0.1 to 3.0 mg/kg, clonal expansion of CD4+ and CD8+ blood T cells had occurred by week 6. Relative to CD4+ cells, CD8+ T cells on average had more expanded clones.

A word on this clone: Its antigen is still unknown.

This CDR3 region has 14 residues. CDR1 is LNHDA, CDR2 SQIVND, per germline (reference sequence). Trimming pared 6 bases from V and 2 bases from J, leaving 13 bases between. This chain links TRBV19 with TRBJ1-2; D not resolved. The clonotype originates from an adult with an advanced solid tumor such as melanoma, head and neck, liver or kidney cancer. This specimen was CD4+ or CD8+ T cells sorted from blood, taken in a trial of the OX40 agonist ivuxolimab. DNA of the CDR3: TGTGCCAGTAGCCACCCCGGCTACAACTATGGCTACACCTTC. This gives the protein CASSHPGYNYGYTF.